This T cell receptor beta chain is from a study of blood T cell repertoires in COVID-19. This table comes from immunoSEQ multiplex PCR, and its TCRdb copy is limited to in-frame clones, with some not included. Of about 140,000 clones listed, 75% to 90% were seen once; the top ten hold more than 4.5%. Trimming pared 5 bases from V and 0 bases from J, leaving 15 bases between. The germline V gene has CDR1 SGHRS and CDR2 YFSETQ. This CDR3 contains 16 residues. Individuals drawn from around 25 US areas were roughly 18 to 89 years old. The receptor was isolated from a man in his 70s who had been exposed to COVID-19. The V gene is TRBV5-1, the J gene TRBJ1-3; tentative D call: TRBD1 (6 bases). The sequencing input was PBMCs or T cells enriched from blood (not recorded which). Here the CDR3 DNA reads TGCGCCAGCAGTTCAGACAGGCTCAGCTCTGGAAACACCATATATTTT. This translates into CASSSDRLSSGNTIYF.